A selection of T cell receptor beta chains follows, all from one sample in a study of cytomegalovirus exposure and HLA in healthy donors. Sequenced by immunoSEQ multiplex PCR; TCRdb stores in-frame clones only, minus some. The table records 110,000 to 150,000 clones, about nine tenths of them present only once. Sequenced input: PBMCs. These receptors came from a man between 18 and 35 years old in good health and CMV-seronegative. CDR3s include the opening cysteine and the closing phenylalanine or tryptophan. Each record gives: V gene, clone size, J gene, D gene, CDR3 DNA, CDR3 protein. A D gene is named only where the DNA matches it firmly. Clone size is not always given. Where it is, it says once, few, many or a class for expanded clones.

TRBV27,NA,TRBJ2-1,TRBD2,TGTGCCAGCAGTTTAGATTCGGCGGGAGGGGTCAATGAGCAGTTCTTC,CASSLDSAGGVNEQFF
TRBV28,once,TRBJ1-1,NA,TGTGCCAGCAGTTTACAGGGGAGTTCATCTGAAGCTTTCTTT,CASSLQGSSSEAFF
TRBV7-9,once,TRBJ2-2,TRBD1,TGTGCCAGCAGCCCCGAACGGGACAGGGTCACCGGGGAGCTGTTTTTT,CASSPERDRVTGELFF
TRBV27,NA,TRBJ2-5,TRBD2,TGTGCCAGCACCAAACTGGGAGCGGGAGGGAGGGAGACCCAGTACTTC,CASTKLGAGGRETQYF
TRBV5-1,NA,TRBJ1-5,TRBD1,TGCGCCAGCAGCTTGGGACAGGGAGGTCAGCCCCAGCATTTT,CASSLGQGGQPQHF
TRBV28,NA,TRBJ1-4,NA,TGTGCCAGCAGTCCATGGACAGACAGGAGGGAAAAACTGTTTTTT,CASSPWTDRREKLFF
TRBV10-3,few,TRBJ2-3,TRBD2,TGTGCCATCGGCGGGAGGGCCGATTCAGATACGCAGTATTTT,CAIGGRADSDTQYF
TRBV6-1,NA,TRBJ2-1,TRBD2,TGTGCCAGCAGTCCGAGCGGGGGCTCCTACAATGAGCAGTTCTTC,CASSPSGGSYNEQFF
TRBV6-1,NA,TRBJ1-4,TRBD1,TGTGCCAGCAGTGAAGGGGGACAGGGGTTCGAAAAACTGTTTTTT,CASSEGGQGFEKLFF
TRBV6-1,NA,TRBJ2-3,NA,TGTGCCAGCAGTAGGGGGATCCCAGATACGCAGTATTTT,CASSRGIPDTQYF
TRBV5-4,NA,TRBJ2-7,TRBD1,TGTGCCAGCAGCTTTCCAGGGGGCGCTTTCCACGAGCAGTACTTC,CASSFPGGAFHEQYF
TRBV29-1,NA,TRBJ2-2,TRBD1,TGCAGCGTTGATAGGACAGGGGTCGGGGAGCTGTTTTTT,CSVDRTGVGELFF
TRBV28,once,TRBJ1-1,NA,TGTGCCAGCATCCCACTCTCGGGACTCTACATGAACACTGAAGCTTTCTTT,CASIPLSGLYMNTEAFF
TRBV10-3,NA,TRBJ1-2,TRBD1,TGTGCCAGCAAACAGGGGAACTATGGCTACACCTTC,CASKQGNYGYTF
TRBV4-3,NA,TRBJ1-2,NA,TGCGCCAGCAGCCAAGTCCTACAGGGCGGCGGCTACACCTTC,CASSQVLQGGGYTF
TRBV12-1,many,TRBJ2-5,NA,TGTGCCAGCAGCTTTGCGCTAGTAACTAGCGGACAAGAGACCCAGTACTTC,CASSFALVTSGQETQYF
TRBV7-9,NA,TRBJ2-5,NA,TGTGCCAGCCACAAAGAGGGTGAGATCATGGGAGAGACCCAGTACTTC,CASHKEGEIMGETQYF
TRBV5-6,NA,TRBJ2-7,NA,TGTGCCAGCAGCTTGGGGCGGGGTGACGAGCAGTACTTC,CASSLGRGDEQYF
TRBV7-9,NA,TRBJ2-4,NA,TGTGCCAGCAGCTTAGTAGAGAAAAACATTCAGTACTTC,CASSLVEKNIQYF
TRBV28,NA,TRBJ1-1,TRBD1,TGTGCCAGCAGTTTAACCAGGGGGTGGGACACTGAAGCTTTCTTT,CASSLTRGWDTEAFF
TRBV10-3,NA,TRBJ1-2,NA,TGTGCCATCAGTACAGGGCTCTATGGCTACACCTTC,CAISTGLYGYTF
TRBV10-3,NA,TRBJ2-4,NA,TGTGCCATCAAGCCCGATAACAAAAACATTCAGTACTTC,CAIKPDNKNIQYF
TRBV5-1,NA,TRBJ2-3,NA,TGCGCCAGCAGGAGCCTTTCCGGGAGTAGCACAGATACGCAGTATTTT,CASRSLSGSSTDTQYF
TRBV5-1,NA,TRBJ2-7,NA,TGCGCCAGCAGCTTGGAACTGCAAGCCTACGAGCAGTACTTC,CASSLELQAYEQYF
TRBV10-1,NA,TRBJ2-7,TRBD2,TGCGCCAGCAGTGAGTCGAGGCTAGCGGTCTCTTCCGAGCAGTACTTC,CASSESRLAVSSEQYF
TRBV2,once,TRBJ2-1,TRBD2,TGTGCCAGCAGTTCGACTAGCGGGAGAGGATTAGGTGAGCAGTTCTTC,CASSSTSGRGLGEQFF
TRBV18,NA,TRBJ2-7,NA,TGTGCCAGCTCACCCGGGGACACGGACTCCTACGAGCAGTACTTC,CASSPGDTDSYEQYF
TRBV25-1,NA,TRBJ1-2,NA,TGTGCCAGCAGTGAATTTGGGGGGAGAAAAAGTGGCTATGGCTACACCTTC,CASSEFGGRKSGYGYTF
TRBV7-2,NA,TRBJ2-1,TRBD2,TGTGCCAGCAGCTCTATGAGACTAGCGGGAGGCTACAATGAGCAGTTCTTC,CASSSMRLAGGYNEQFF
TRBV6-6,few,TRBJ1-1,NA,TGTGCCAGCAGTTACTACAGAACTGAAGCTTTCTTT,CASSYYRTEAFF
TRBV5-4,few,TRBJ1-5,NA,TGTGCCAGCAGCGCCGGGGGGGGCAATCAGCCCCAGCATTTT,CASSAGGGNQPQHF
TRBV5-7,NA,TRBJ2-7,TRBD1,TGTGCCAGCAGCTTGGAAGCCAAGGGACAGTCAGAGAGCGAGCAGTACTTC,CASSLEAKGQSESEQYF
TRBV19,NA,TRBJ2-7,NA,TGTGCCAGTAGTATTATGGACAGTTTAAGCGAGCAGTACTTC,CASSIMDSLSEQYF
TRBV25-1,once,TRBJ2-3,TRBD1,TGTGCCAGCAGGGCAGACAGGGCTATCGCAGATACGCAGTATTTT,CASRADRAIADTQYF
TRBV11-2,many,TRBJ2-7,TRBD2,TGTGCCAGCAGCTTAAGTACCGGGGGGAACGAGCAGTACTTC,CASSLSTGGNEQYF
TRBV29-1,NA,TRBJ1-5,TRBD1,TGCAGCGTTAGGTCAGGGGGTTTCGATCAGCCCCAGCATTTT,CSVRSGGFDQPQHF
TRBV19,NA,TRBJ1-5,NA,TGTGCCAGTAGTATATCGGACAATAGCAATCAGCCCCAGCATTTT,CASSISDNSNQPQHF
TRBV11-2,NA,TRBJ2-2,NA,TGTGCCAGCAGCTTAAGCGGACCCGCGAACACCGGGGAGCTGTTTTTT,CASSLSGPANTGELFF
TRBV6-5,NA,TRBJ1-1,TRBD1,TGTGCCAGCAGTTACTCGGGACAGGGGGACACTGAAGCTTTCTTT,CASSYSGQGDTEAFF
TRBV6-5,NA,TRBJ2-1,NA,TGTGCCAGCAGTTACTCTCTAGCCGGAGGTTATGAGCAGTTCTTC,CASSYSLAGGYEQFF
TRBV1,NA,TRBJ2-5,NA,TGCACCAGGACTAGCGGGGGCCAAGAGACCCAGTACTTC,CTRTSGGQETQYF
TRBV6-5,NA,TRBJ2-1,NA,TGTGCCAGCAGCGCACCGGGGTCCTCCTACAATGAGCAGTTCTTC,CASSAPGSSYNEQFF
TRBV27,NA,TRBJ2-5,TRBD1,TGTGCCAGCAGTGCCCCAGGGGGTGGTCAAGAGACCCAGTACTTC,CASSAPGGGQETQYF
TRBV19,NA,TRBJ1-5,TRBD1,TGTGCCAGTAGTACCCCTCGGACAGGGTGGCTTGATCAGCCCCAGCATTTT,CASSTPRTGWLDQPQHF
TRBV19,NA,TRBJ2-6,NA,TGTGCCAGTGATATTGGGGCAGTGGGGCGCTTAGGGGCCAACGTCCTGACTTTC,CASDIGAVGRLGANVLTF
TRBV7-9,NA,TRBJ1-5,NA,TGTGCCAGCAGCTTAGGGGAAGGGAGCGATAATCAGCCCCAGCATTTT,CASSLGEGSDNQPQHF
TRBV6-6,NA,TRBJ1-2,TRBD1,TGTGCCAGCAGCCCTAGGACAGGGACGGGCCACACCTTC,CASSPRTGTGHTF
TRBV4-3,NA,TRBJ2-1,TRBD2,TGCGCCAGCAGCCAAGCTGTACGACTAGCGGGAGGGCCCTATGAGCAGTTCTTC,CASSQAVRLAGGPYEQFF